The 29 T cell receptor beta chains presented below share a single source sample, sequenced in a study of shared T cell receptors in the human thymus. Assay used: immunoSEQ multiplex PCR; TCRdb lists only in-frame clones, some missing. Among about 380,000 clones listed, 95% were seen once. What was sequenced was thymocytes. These receptors were obtained from a human donor.

J is TRBJ2-1 and V is TRBV5-4, with 9 bases matching TRBD2. The CDR3 runs 14 residues. Germline V gene sequence: CDR1 SGHNT, CDR2 YYREEE (reference sequence). Unmatched junction bases numbered 5, after V lost 2 bases and J lost 8 bases. The CDR3 protein is CASSFSGGPYEQFF. CDR3 in DNA: TGTGCCAGCAGCTTTAGCGGGGGTCCCTATGAGCAGTTCTTC.

The rearrangement links TRBV7-2 to TRBJ2-3; tentatively, D is TRBD2 (5 bases). CDR3 length: 14 residues. With 2 bases removed from V and 0 bases from J, the gap between germline ends came to 6 bases. The germline CDR1 and CDR2 sequences are SGHTA and FQGNSA. The CDR3 nucleotides are TGTGCCAGCAGCTTAACGGGGAGCACAGATACGCAGTATTTT. Its protein is CASSLTGSTDTQYF. The full variable domain, with the rest looked up from reference TRBV7-2 and TRBJ2-3, is GAGVSQSPSNKVTEKGKDVELRCDPISGHTALYWYRQSLGQGLEFLIYFQGNSAPDKSGLPSDRFSAERTGGSVSTLTIQRTQQEDSAVYLCASSLTGSTDTQYFGPGTRLTVL.

The chain combines TRBV19 with TRBJ2-5; TRBD1 is a possible D gene (5 bases). The CDR3 contains 18 residues. Germline CDR1 reads LNHDA; CDR2 reads SQIVND (reference sequence). V lost 0 bases, J lost 5 bases, and 22 bases lay in between. The CDR3 is CASSIEPDKGLRGETQYF. Written as DNA, the CDR3 is TGTGCCAGTAGTATAGAGCCCGACAAGGGGTTACGTGGGGAGACCCAGTACTTC.

This chain connects TRBV5-1 to TRBJ2-1, with D perhaps assigned TRBD1 or TRBD2 (5 bases each). In germline, CDR1 is SGHRS, CDR2 YFSETQ. The CDR3 covers 16 residues. Trimming cost V 1 base and J 6 bases, with 17 bases left between them. This chain's CDR3 is CASSLPSGTVANEQFF. In DNA, the CDR3 is TGCGCCAGCAGCTTGCCATCCGGGACGGTGGCCAATGAGCAGTTCTTC. Combining the CDR3 with reference TRBV5-1 and TRBJ2-1 gives the whole variable domain KAGVTQTPRYLIKTRGQQVTLSCSPISGHRSVSWYQQTPGQGLQFLFEYFSETQRNKGNFPGRFSGRQFSNSRSEMNVSTLELGDSALYLCASSLPSGTVANEQFFGPGTRLTVL.

V and J are TRBV7-3 and TRBJ2-1; D possibly corresponds to TRBD1 (8 bases). The CDR3 length is 15 residues. The germline V gene encodes CDR1 SGHTA and CDR2 FQGTGA. Trimming took off 1 base at V and 7 bases at J, with 14 bases between the two ends. The chain's CDR3 is CASSLKDRDYNEQFF. CDR3 nucleotides: TGTGCCAGCAGCTTAAAGGACAGGGACTATAATGAGCAGTTCTTC.

This chain uses TRBV7-9 with TRBJ2-7, with 8 bases lining up with TRBD1. The CDR3 covers 15 residues. Germline trimming cut 4 bases from V and 3 bases from J; bases unmatched to any gene: 8. Germline lookup yields CDR1 SEHNR and CDR2 FQNEAQ (reference sequence). The CDR3 DNA is TGTGCCAGCAGCTCGACCGGGACAGGAAGCTACGAGCAGTACTTC. It encodes CASSSTGTGSYEQYF.

This rearrangement joins TRBV5-4 to TRBJ1-1, with 7 bases aligning to TRBD1. V trimming: 3 bases; J trimming: 4 bases; junction bases outside the gene matches: 12. Germline CDR1 is SGHNT and CDR2 is YYREEE (reference sequence). The CDR3 runs 16 residues. The CDR3 reads CASSCLDRVPTTEAFF. The CDR3 coding sequence is TGTGCCAGCAGCTGCTTAGACAGGGTACCCACCACTGAAGCTTTCTTT.

This clone was observed a handful of times. V usage is TRBV6-1 and J usage is TRBJ2-7; weak D call: TRBD1 (5 bases). This CDR3 has 15 residues. The germline V gene has CDR1 MNHNS and CDR2 SASEGT. Trimming left V 7 bases short and J 3 bases short, with 19 bases between. The CDR3 DNA follows: TGTGCCAGCACCTACCCGCCCAGGGTTCACTACGAGCAGTACTTC. Its protein product is CASTYPPRVHYEQYF.

V is TRBV27 and J is TRBJ2-7; D uncertain. CDR1 is MNHEY and CDR2 is SMNVEV in the germline V gene (reference sequence). There are 15 residues in the CDR3. The ends were cut back, 3 bases at V and 6 bases at J, with 18 bases in the middle. The CDR3 region is CASSLNYLKRGEQYF. CDR3 coding DNA: TGTGCCAGCAGTTTGAACTACCTAAAAAGAGGCGAGCAGTACTTC.

The V call is TRBV28, the J call TRBJ2-3, with D perhaps matching TRBD2 (7 bases). The CDR3 is 15 amino acids. CDR1 and CDR2 (germline): MDHEN, SYDVKM. Trimming took off 3 bases at V and 4 bases at J, with 14 bases between the two ends. CDR3 sequence (DNA): TGTGCCAGCAGTTTGGGGGCGGGAGAGGCAGATACGCAGTATTTT. Residues: CASSLGAGEADTQYF.

The chain has TRBV6-6 and TRBJ1-1; possibly TRBD1 for D (5 bases). Germline CDR1 is MNHNY and CDR2 is SVGAGI (reference sequence). Trimming stripped 0 bases from V and 4 bases from J, with 6 bases between. The CDR3 has 13 residues. CDR3: CASSYSTATEAFF. DNA for the CDR3: TGTGCCAGCAGTTACTCGACAGCCACTGAAGCTTTCTTT.

This rearrangement joins TRBV28 to TRBJ1-4, with D maybe TRBD1 (5 bases). The V gene lost 7 bases and the J gene lost 9 bases, with 21 bases spanning the gap. The CDR3 contains 15 residues. Looked up from germline, CDR1 is MDHEN and CDR2 is SYDVKM. The CDR3: CASNKATGGRKKLFF. The CDR3, as DNA: TGTGCCAGCAATAAGGCAACGGGGGGGAGGAAAAAACTGTTTTTT.

The CDR3 protein is CASNRGSSNQPQHF. As DNA, the CDR3 is TGTGCCAGCAACAGGGGATCCAGCAATCAGCCCCAGCATTTT. The chain has TRBV28 and TRBJ1-5; 7 bases are shared with TRBD1. J was trimmed by 1 base and V by 7 bases; bases with no gene match: 4. The CDR3 sequence is 14 residues long. Germline CDR1 reads MDHEN; CDR2 reads SYDVKM.

J is TRBJ1-1 and V is TRBV7-8, with 7 bases that match TRBD1. Per germline, CDR1 SGHVS and CDR2 FQNEAQ. The CDR3 is 15 residues long. V trimming: 5 bases; J trimming: 4 bases; junction bases outside the gene matches: 10. The CDR3 here is CASSDRQGWSTEAFF. For the CDR3, the DNA is TGTGCCAGCAGCGATCGACAGGGATGGAGCACTGAAGCTTTCTTT.

The chain's CDR3 is CASRDGDRGNQPQHF. The DNA for the CDR3 is TGTGCCAGCAGAGACGGTGATCGGGGCAATCAGCCCCAGCATTTT. The genes are TRBV2 and TRBJ1-5, with no clear D. This CDR3 has 15 residues. Germline-derived CDR1 and CDR2 are SNHLY and FYNNEI. Trimming shortened V by 6 bases and J by 2 bases, and 14 bases separated the two germline ends.

The rearrangement links TRBV6-5 to TRBJ2-5, with D tentatively TRBD2 (5 bases). Germline V CDR1 and CDR2: MNHEY, SVGAGI. The CDR3 extends over 15 amino acids. The germline V and J ends were trimmed by 2 bases and 9 bases, with 19 bases remaining between them. The CDR3 protein is CASSYKALSGEAQYF. As DNA, the CDR3 is TGTGCCAGCAGTTACAAGGCCCTAAGCGGTGAGGCCCAGTACTTC.

The chain combines TRBV6-5 with TRBJ2-5; 8 bases fit TRBD2. Judging by the DNA end, TRBJ2-7 fits better; the J call may be wrong. Germline CDR1 reads MNHEY; CDR2 reads SVGAGI. CDR3 length: 13 amino acids. This chain's CDR3 is CASWASGSSEQYF. The CDR3 region has the DNA TGTGCCAGCTGGGCTAGCGGGTCTTCCGAGCAGTACTTC.

This clone was seen just once. V is TRBV6-5 and J is TRBJ1-2; the D gene is possibly TRBD1 (6 bases). V lost 6 bases and J lost 2, with 10 bases in between. This CDR3 is 13 amino acids long. The V gene's germline CDR1 is MNHEY and CDR2 SVGAGI. CDR3 sequence: CASRRQENYGYTF. Written as DNA, the CDR3 is TGTGCCAGCAGACGACAGGAGAACTATGGCTACACCTTC.

The rearrangement joins TRBV19 to TRBJ2-3; D uncertain. V was clipped by 8 bases and J by 10 bases, with 13 bases between them. Per the germline V gene, CDR1 is LNHDA and CDR2 is SQIVND (reference sequence). CDR3 length equals 11 residues. The CDR3 DNA is TGTGCCAGTCGGTACCGCCTAGCGCAGTATTTT. Translated, it gives CASRYRLAQYF.

The chain uses TRBV28 and TRBJ2-2; D not certain. The germline V and J ends were trimmed by 3 bases and 5 bases, with 7 bases remaining between them. CDR3 length: 13 amino acids. Germline V gene data show CDR1 as MDHEN and CDR2 as SYDVKM. CDR3 loop: CASSFERTGELFF. The CDR3 region has the DNA TGTGCCAGCAGTTTTGAGAGGACCGGGGAGCTGTTTTTT.

V usage is TRBV7-2 and J usage is TRBJ2-3; D might be TRBD2 (6 bases). Germline V gives CDR1 SGHTA, CDR2 FQGNSA. The V gene lost 2 bases and the J gene lost 2 bases, with 14 bases spanning the gap. The CDR3 runs 16 residues. The CDR3 loop reads CASSLISGDLTDTQYF. The CDR3 DNA follows: TGTGCCAGCAGCTTAATTAGCGGAGACCTCACAGATACGCAGTATTTT.

The rearrangement uses TRBV6-6 and TRBJ2-7; the D gene is possibly TRBD1 (6 bases). The germline CDR1 and CDR2 sequences are MNHNY and SVGAGI (reference sequence). The V end lost 7 bases, the J end lost 1 base, and 14 bases lay between the germline ends. CDR3 length equals 14 residues. The CDR3: CASTLGQGSYEQYF. DNA for the CDR3: TGTGCCAGCACACTAGGGCAGGGGTCCTACGAGCAGTACTTC.

The chain couples TRBV7-2 to TRBJ2-1; D possibly corresponds to TRBD2 (5 bases). Trimming took 0 bases from V and 9 from J, leaving 24 bases between them. Germline values: CDR1 SGHTA, CDR2 FQGNSA. CDR3 length: 18 amino acids. CDR3 sequence reads: CASSLAIGRAPNPGEQFF. DNA of the CDR3: TGTGCCAGCAGCTTAGCGATTGGGCGGGCCCCTAACCCCGGTGAGCAGTTCTTC.

V usage is TRBV4-1 and J usage is TRBJ2-7, with D possibly called TRBD1 or TRBD2 (7 bases each). The CDR3 contains 15 residues. V lost 0 bases, J lost 1 base, and 10 bases lay in between. The germline V gene encodes CDR1 MGHRA and CDR2 YSYEKL. CDR3 protein: CASSQDRGGSYEQYF. In DNA form, the CDR3 reads TGCGCCAGCAGCCAAGACAGGGGGGGTTCCTACGAGCAGTACTTC.

The V call is TRBV28, the J call TRBJ1-1; D might be TRBD1 (6 bases). The CDR3 runs 12 residues. Germline CDR1 is MDHEN and CDR2 is SYDVKM. Trimming stripped 9 bases from V and 11 bases from J, with 19 bases between. CDR3 protein: CASIDRGRKAFF. The CDR3 nucleotides are TGTGCCAGTATCGATCGGGGGCGGAAGGCTTTCTTT.

The V call is TRBV5-1, the J call TRBJ2-7; 8 nucleotides align to TRBD1. Unmatched junction bases numbered 11, after V lost 4 bases and J lost 2 bases. The CDR3 is made up of 16 amino acids. The V gene's germline CDR1 is SGHRS and CDR2 YFSETQ. Written as DNA, the CDR3 is TGCGCCAGCAGCGAGATCGGGGCCAGGGGGCCCTACGAGCAGTACTTC. The encoded protein is CASSEIGARGPYEQYF.

In nucleotides, the CDR3 is TGTGCCAGCAGCGTTCGGACTGACGATTCCTACGAGCAGTACTTC. Protein sequence: CASSVRTDDSYEQYF. This chain connects TRBV9 to TRBJ2-7, with a tentative D call TRBD2 (5 bases). The germline V gene encodes CDR1 SGDLS and CDR2 YYNGEE. CDR3 length: 15 residues. V was pared by 2 bases and J by 1 base, with 13 bases between.

About this clone itself: This same CDR3 is encoded by further DNA sequences in the sample. This chain joins TRBV7-9 and TRBJ2-1; D is unresolved. Germline V lookup: CDR1 SEHNR, CDR2 FQNEAQ (reference sequence). The CDR3 is made up of 11 amino acids. V was cut by 1 base and J by 10 bases, with 5 bases left in between. This CDR3 reads CASSLVGEQFF. DNA of the CDR3: TGTGCCAGCAGCTTAGTTGGGGAGCAGTTCTTC.

The chain combines TRBV20-1 with TRBJ2-7; D ambiguous. V lost 6 bases, J lost 3 bases, and 9 bases lay in between. Germline assignment: CDR1 DFQATT and CDR2 SNEGSKA (reference sequence). The CDR3 spans 11 residues. The CDR3 sequence: CSARCFYEQYF. CDR3 DNA sequence: TGCAGTGCCCGCTGTTTCTACGAGCAGTACTTC.